This passage covers 8 T cell receptor beta chains from one sample sequenced in a study of blood T cell repertoires in COVID-19. TCRdb's copy holds only in-frame clones and misses some; the assay was immunoSEQ multiplex PCR. The sample lists roughly 250,000 clones, over 75% seen once, with 7.5% to 9% in the top ten. Sequenced sample: peripheral blood. The receptors stem from a human donor in a cohort sampled during active COVID-19.

The chain employs TRBV11-3 and TRBJ2-1; 14 nucleotides agree with TRBD2. CDR1 and CDR2 (germline): SGHNT, YENEEA. The CDR3 contains 15 residues. V shed 4 bases and J 8 bases; nucleotides not matched to a gene: 4. CDR3: CASSSGTSGSYEQFF. CDR3 in DNA: TGTGCCAGCAGCTCAGGGACTAGCGGGAGCTATGAGCAGTTCTTC. Variable domain in full (rest from reference TRBV11-3 and TRBJ2-1): EAGVVQSPRYKIIEKKQPVAFWCNPISGHNTLYWYLQNLGQGPELLIRYENEEAVDDSQLPKDRFSAERLKGVDSTLKIQPAELGDSAVYLCASSSGTSGSYEQFFGPGTRLTVL.

In its sample, this clone was seen a few times. This sample also contains other DNA sequences that code for the same CDR3. The rearrangement joins TRBV5-1 to TRBJ2-7; 9 nucleotides line up with TRBD2. The CDR3 totals 15 residues. Germline V gene lookup returns CDR1 SGHRS and CDR2 YFSETQ. V lost 4 bases, J lost 0 bases, and 5 bases stayed unmatched. CDR3 coding DNA: TGCGCCAGCAGCCTGACTAGCGGAAGCTCCTACGAGCAGTACTTC. Protein: CASSLTSGSSYEQYF. Drawing the rest from reference TRBV5-1 and TRBJ2-7, the complete variable domain is KAGVTQTPRYLIKTRGQQVTLSCSPISGHRSVSWYQQTPGQGLQFLFEYFSETQRNKGNFPGRFSGRQFSNSRSEMNVSTLELGDSALYLCASSLTSGSSYEQYFGPGTRLTVT.

The chain recombines TRBV12-3 or TRBV12-4 with TRBJ1-3; no clear D gene. V lost 9 bases to trimming and J lost 3 bases, with 9 bases between them. This CDR3 comprises 12 residues. CDR3 sequence reads: CASFEYGNTIYF. The CDR3 coding sequence is TGTGCCAGTTTTGAGTATGGAAACACCATATATTTT.

This clone was picked up one time. This chain links TRBV5-1 with TRBJ2-3; weak D call: TRBD2 (5 bases). This CDR3 contains 15 residues. Germline assignment: CDR1 SGHRS and CDR2 YFSETQ. V was clipped by 3 bases and J by 1 base, with 12 bases between them. The CDR3 bases are TGCGCCAGCAGCTCCACTAGAGACCGCACAGATACGCAGTATTTT. This encodes CASSSTRDRTDTQYF.

The sample holds a few counts of this clone. V and J are TRBV11-2 and TRBJ2-1, with 8 bases matching TRBD2. The V gene end was trimmed by 2 bases and the J gene end by 4 bases; junction bases not matched to a gene: 7. Germline lookup yields CDR1 SGHAT and CDR2 FQNNGV. CDR3 length: 16 amino acids. The CDR3 DNA reads TGTGCCAGCAGCTTATTTTCACTAGCGGCGTACAATGAGCAGTTCTTC. Protein product: CASSLFSLAAYNEQFF.

The sample holds one count of this clone. The chain combines TRBV5-1 with TRBJ2-7, with 7 bases identical to TRBD2. CDR1 SGHRS and CDR2 YFSETQ come from the germline V gene. Unmatched junction bases numbered 11, after V lost 5 bases and J lost 6 bases. The CDR3 contains 14 residues. DNA of the CDR3: TGCGCCAGCAGACAGACTAGCTCTGGTCTCGAGCAGTACTTC. This translates into CASRQTSSGLEQYF.

V usage is TRBV5-4 and J usage is TRBJ2-1; TRBD2 aligns across 14 bases. J was trimmed by 8 bases and V by 5 bases; bases with no gene match: 9. In germline, CDR1 is SGHNT, CDR2 YYREEE (reference sequence). CDR3 length: 16 amino acids. The CDR3 is CASRPGLAGGWDEQFF. The CDR3 DNA follows: TGTGCCAGCAGACCAGGACTAGCGGGAGGTTGGGATGAGCAGTTCTTC.

Only a few counts were recorded for this clone. This rearrangement joins TRBV24-1 to TRBJ1-5, with a possible D match to TRBD1 (5 bases). Germline loops: CDR1 KGHDR, CDR2 SFDVKD. The CDR3 contains 13 residues. The V and J ends lost 2 bases and 5 bases respectively, with 6 bases between them. CDR3 bases: TGTGCCACCAGTGATTCGACAGATCAGCCCCAGCATTTT. This gives the protein CATSDSTDQPQHF.